This record concerns one TCR beta chain sequence. Blood draws occurred at baseline, cycle 4 day 1, and cycle 7 day 1. CDR3 length: 16 amino acids. V dropped 2 bases and J dropped 6; count of bases not matched to a gene: 9. Germline V gives CDR1 SGHAT, CDR2 FQNNGV. This specimen comes from a study of OX40 agonist ivuxolimab in advanced cancers. Method: immunoSEQ multiplex PCR; TCRdb's copy keeps in-frame clones and lacks some. Of around 72,000 clones in the sample, roughly nine tenths are singletons; the top ten hold less than 2.5%. The V gene is TRBV11-2, the J gene TRBJ1-4; TRBD1 aligns across 7 bases. This specimen consisted of CD4+ or CD8+ T cells sorted from blood, obtained in a trial of the OX40 agonist ivuxolimab. The TCR sequence derives from an adult with an advanced solid tumor such as melanoma, head and neck, liver or kidney cancer. CDR3 in DNA: TGTGCCAGCAGCTTACCACGGGACAGCATCTATGAAAAACTGTTTTTT. This gives the protein CASSLPRDSIYEKLFF.